Detailed here is one T cell receptor (beta chain). The antigen is undetermined. The CDR3 contains 18 residues. The data were obtained in a study of T cell responses to AZD1222 COVID-19 vaccine. Study-wide results and caveats: As reported, nearly half of all spike-specific TCRs target variant regions that are unmutated.

Method: immunoSEQ multiplex PCR; TCRdb's copy keeps in-frame clones and lacks some. The sample has fewer than 110,000 clones, around 89% seen once. The rearrangement joins TRBV21-1 to TRBJ2-3; the table's TRBD2 call for D was not verified on the DNA. TRBV21-1 counts as a pseudogene. Sequencing was performed on peripheral blood, taken on day 0 of AZD1222 vaccination. This TCR was recovered from an adult in good health. The CDR3 protein is CASSKGAGGPFGTDTQYF. The CDR3 region has the DNA TGTGCCAGCAGCAAGGGAGCGGGAGGGCCTTTTGGCACAGATACGCAGTATTTT.